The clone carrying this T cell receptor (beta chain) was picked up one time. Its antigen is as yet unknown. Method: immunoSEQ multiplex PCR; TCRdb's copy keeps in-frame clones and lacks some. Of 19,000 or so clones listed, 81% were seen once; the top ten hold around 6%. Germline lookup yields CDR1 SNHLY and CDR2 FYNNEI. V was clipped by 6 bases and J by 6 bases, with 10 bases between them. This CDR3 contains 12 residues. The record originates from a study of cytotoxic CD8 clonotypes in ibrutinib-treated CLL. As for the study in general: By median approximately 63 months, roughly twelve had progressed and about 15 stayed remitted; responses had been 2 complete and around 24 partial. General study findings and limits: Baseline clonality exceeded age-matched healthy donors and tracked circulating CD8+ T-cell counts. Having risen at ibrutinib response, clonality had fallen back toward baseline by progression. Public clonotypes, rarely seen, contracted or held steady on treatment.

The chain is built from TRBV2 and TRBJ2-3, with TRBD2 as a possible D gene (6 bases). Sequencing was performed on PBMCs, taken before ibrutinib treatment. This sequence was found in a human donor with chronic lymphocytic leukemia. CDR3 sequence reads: CASSGSGDTQYF. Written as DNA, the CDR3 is TGTGCCAGCAGCGGAAGCGGGGATACGCAGTATTTT.